What follows is one T cell receptor (beta chain) and its context. There is no known antigen for this receptor. No base qualities exist here, and no much larger clone lies one base off it. Patients with autoimmune disease history or receiving systemic immunosuppression were excluded from the trial. In every dose cohort, peripheral blood was drawn for TCR sequencing at baseline, cycle 4 day 1, and cycle 7 day 1. The samples were taken from a phase I, first-in-human, multicenter, open-label dose-escalation trial of ivuxolimab. Adults with locally advanced or metastatic melanoma, renal cell carcinoma, hepatocellular carcinoma or head and neck squamous cell carcinoma were enrolled in the trial. CD4+ and CD8+ T cells were sorted separately from peripheral blood before TCR sequencing. The CDR3 goes from the cysteine to the phenylalanine over 13 residues. The kept DNA is CDR3 alone, 39 bases in frame from the first base. V and J are truncated by 5 bases and 2 bases respectively, leaving an intervening sequence of 9 bases. Taken from the germline V gene, the CDR1 and CDR2 loops are MNHEY and SVGAGI.

Genomic DNA was extracted from sorted cells for sequencing of the TCRbeta CDR3 region. The immunoSEQ Assay was used for sequencing of TCRbeta CDR3 regions. TCRdb took this table from immuneACCESS and kept in-frame rearrangements with V and J called. Such tables lack part of the clones; where checked against another copy, unresolved V genes explain under half of the gap, and the rest is unexplained. This sample holds 95,000 to 150,000 clones; around 93% were observed only once. The ten largest clones represent approximately 0.15% of the sample. The sample is drawn from a study of OX40 agonist ivuxolimab in advanced cancers. For the study in its entirety: Ivuxolimab, which targeted the costimulatory receptor OX40 (CD134), was an agonistic, fully human IgG2 monoclonal antibody. Intravenous ivuxolimab was administered to patients every 2 weeks at six dose levels: 0.01, 0.1, 0.3, 1.5, 3 and 10 mg/kg. Of the approximately 54 dose-escalation patients, hepatocellular carcinoma was present in roughly 19, melanoma in some 15, renal cell carcinoma in 9 and head and neck cancer in 9. In the dose-escalation cohort, around four fifths of patients were male, and the mean age was around 60 years with a range of roughly 23 to 79. Prior anti-PD-1, anti-PD-L1 or anti-CTLA-4 therapy was permitted, and about two fifths of dose-escalation patients had received checkpoint inhibitors. Partial responses were achieved by three dose-escalation patients, of whom one had hepatocellular carcinoma and two had cutaneous melanoma. The purpose of peripheral TCRbeta sequencing was to test whether ivuxolimab changed TCR sequence diversity and led to clonal T-cell expansion. The monotherapy dose-escalation portion (N of about 50 patients) of the phase I ivuxolimab trial is reported in the paper. Study-wide findings and limitations: Clonal expansion of both CD4+ and CD8+ blood T cells was observed from baseline to week 6 at doses 0.1 to 3.0 mg/kg. On average, CD8+ T cells showed more expanded clones than CD4+ T cells after ivuxolimab. Antigen specificity was not determined for the clonally expanded peripheral T cells. Low levels of normalized T-cell clonal expansion were also seen in some patients who did not respond. In the 0.1-3.0 mg/kg groups, partial responders had among the lowest normalized peripheral clonal expansion, particularly in CD8+ T cells.

The receptor's source is an adult with an advanced solid tumor such as melanoma, head and neck, liver or kidney cancer. The receptor chain draws on TRBV6-5 and TRBJ1-2; TRBD1 could be the D gene, as 6 bases match. The sample consisted of CD4+ or CD8+ T cells sorted from blood, taken in a trial of the OX40 agonist ivuxolimab. The sequenced DNA: TGTGCCAGCAGTCGGGGGGCGAACTATGGCTACACCTTC. It specifies CASSRGANYGYTF.